The clone carrying this TCR beta chain was counted at least ten times. The V and J ends lost 1 base and 5 bases, in that order; junction bases with no gene match: 12. The CDR3 is 17 amino acids. From germline, CDR1 is SEHNR and CDR2 FQNEAQ (reference sequence). The data are from a study of T cells in Graves' hyperthyroidism and ophthalmopathy. From RNA transcripts, TCR beta CDR3 regions were amplified. First-round RT-PCR with HTBI primers amplified the TCR CDR3 region. From the multiplex PCR reads, TCRdb called clonotypes with MiXCR, one entry per CDR3 protein. The table shows around 290,000 distinct CDR3 sequences, with 13% occurring only once.

Source material: blood. The receptor's source is a woman in her 30s with Graves' hyperthyroidism that later progressed to Graves' ophthalmopathy. The rearrangement uses TRBV7-9 and TRBJ2-3; 7 positions match TRBD2. The CDR3 protein is CASSLDGWRELEDTQYF. CDR3 nucleotide sequence: TGTGCCAGCAGCTTAGATGGTTGGCGGGAGCTAGAAGATACGCAGTATTTT.